This TCR beta chain stems from a study of blood T cell repertoires in COVID-19. The wider study: Sources were T cells, B-cell-depleted T cells, or PBMCs; the material itself was cDNA or gDNA.

This CDR3 spans 19 amino acids. Trimming removed 4 bases from V and 0 bases from J; junction bases left unmatched: 11. Germline loops: CDR1 MNHNS, CDR2 SASEGT. The assay was immunoSEQ multiplex PCR, and TCRdb's table has in-frame clones only and misses some. Of some 530,000 clones in the sample, 80% to 90% were seen once. Participants were aged 18 to 89 years, lived in some 23 US areas, and enrolled virtually. The chain is built from TRBV6-1 and TRBJ1-4; 10 bases map to TRBD1. The source is an older woman who had recovered from COVID-19. Sequencing was carried out using PBMCs or T cells enriched from blood (not recorded which). This chain's CDR3 is CASSARTGGRPATNEKLFF. The DNA for the CDR3 is TGTGCCAGCAGTGCCCGGACAGGGGGAAGGCCTGCAACTAATGAAAAACTGTTTTTT.